The rows below give T cell receptor beta chains drawn from one sample of a study of T-cell memory formation after mild COVID-19. TCRdb itself ran the 5' RACE reads through MiXCR, one entry per CDR3 protein. The sample records some 120,000 distinct CDR3 sequences, 5% to 6.5% being singletons. Sequenced material: PBMCs or a T cell subset sorted from them (not recorded which). The receptor set was obtained from an adult woman who had mild COVID-19 (a few samples of this study predate the infection). Cell type and time point are not known. Both conserved end residues are part of each CDR3. The D gene is left open where the match is weak. Some rows have no size entry. The others give once, few or many, or a class for an expanded clone.

size,D,J,length,V,DNA,CDR3
few,.,TRBJ2-2,14,TRBV24-1,TGTGCCACCAGTGACCCGGGACTCACCGGGGAGCTGTTTTTT,CATSDPGLTGELFF
.,.,TRBJ2-1,13,TRBV20-1,TGCAGTGCTAGAAATCGGCTACTCAATGAGCAGTTCTTC,CSARNRLLNEQFF
many,TRBD2,TRBJ2-7,17,TRBV7-9,TGTGCCAGCAGCTTAGTCCTACTAGCGCCGAGCTCCTACGAGCAGTACTTC,CASSLVLLAPSSYEQYF
few,TRBD1,TRBJ2-1,16,TRBV6-1,TGTGCCAGCAGTGGTCCACCGGGACAGGGAGCCGATGAGCAGTTCTTC,CASSGPPGQGADEQFF
.,.,TRBJ2-7,15,TRBV6-5,TGTGCCAGCAGTTACGAGGGGGGAGCCTCCTACGAGCAGTACTTC,CASSYEGGASYEQYF
.,.,TRBJ1-5,14,TRBV30,TGTGCCTGGAGTGGTGGGGTTAGCAATCAGCCCCAGCATTTT,CAWSGGVSNQPQHF
few,.,TRBJ1-1,13,TRBV29-1,TGCAGCGTCGCTATAAACCCGGTTGCTGAAGCTTTCTTT,CSVAINPVAEAFF
many,.,TRBJ1-1,15,TRBV7-6,TGTGCCAGCAGCCTGGCCAGGGGAGTGAACACTGAAGCTTTCTTT,CASSLARGVNTEAFF
few,TRBD1,TRBJ1-4,17,TRBV5-1,TGCGCCAGCAGCCCGACGACAGGGCACACAACTAATGAAAAACTGTTTTTT,CASSPTTGHTTNEKLFF
few,.,TRBJ2-2,17,TRBV3-1,TGTGCCAGCAGCCAATCCTCGACAGGGAGGACGACCGGGGAGCTGTTTTTT,CASSQSSTGRTTGELFF
many,TRBD1,TRBJ1-1,14,TRBV3-1,TGTGCCAGCAGCGACGGACAGGGTAGGTCTGAAGCTTTCTTT,CASSDGQGRSEAFF
many,.,TRBJ2-1,13,TRBV7-6,TGTGCCAGCAGCTTAAAGCTAGCTACTGAGCAGTTCTTC,CASSLKLATEQFF
many,TRBD1,TRBJ2-7,13,TRBV7-9,TGTGCCAGCAGCCATACAGGGGGCTACGAGCAGTACTTC,CASSHTGGYEQYF
many,.,TRBJ2-6,14,TRBV7-9,TGTGCCGAGCGTTACAACTCTGGGGCCAACGTCCTGACTTTC,CAERYNSGANVLTF
.,TRBD2,TRBJ2-1,19,TRBV7-2,TGTGCCAGCAGCTTAGTGGGAACACAAGCGGGAGCTGGCTACAATGAGCAGTTCTTC,CASSLVGTQAGAGYNEQFF
many,.,TRBJ2-2,18,TRBV5-1,TGCGCCAGCAGCTTGGAGGCCGGCTGGGGGTCGAACACCGGGGAGCTGTTTTTT,CASSLEAGWGSNTGELFF
few,.,TRBJ2-7,14,TRBV10-3,TGTGCCATCAGTGCTCGGCAGGGAACCGACGAGCAGTACTTC,CAISARQGTDEQYF
few,.,TRBJ1-2,14,TRBV7-8,TGTGCCAGCAGCTTAGTTGGGCTCAGCTATGGCTACACCTTC,CASSLVGLSYGYTF
many,TRBD2,TRBJ2-2,16,TRBV7-6,TGTGCCAGCAGCCTCCGGACTAGCGGGAACACCGGGGAGCTGTTTTTT,CASSLRTSGNTGELFF
many,.,TRBJ2-2,15,TRBV5-1,TGCGCCAGCAGCTTGCCGGGGGCGAACACCGGGGAGCTGTTTTTT,CASSLPGANTGELFF
few,TRBD2,TRBJ2-2,19,TRBV18,TGTGCCAGCGTTGCCGGAGGTTGGACTAGCGGGATCGGCACCGGGGAGCTGTTTTTT,CASVAGGWTSGIGTGELFF
many,.,TRBJ1-1,16,TRBV7-2,TGTGCCAGCAGCTCTGGGGTGGGACTCCTGAACACTGAAGCTTTCTTT,CASSSGVGLLNTEAFF
many,.,TRBJ1-1,12,TRBV20-1,TGCAGTGCTAGAGGAGGGAACACTGAAGCTTTCTTT,CSARGGNTEAFF
many,.,TRBJ1-5,15,TRBV20-1,TGCAGTGCCGGGGCCGGCGGGGCCTATAATCAGCCCCAGCATTTT,CSAGAGGAYNQPQHF
.,.,TRBJ1-2,13,TRBV24-1,TGTGCCACCAGTGATTTTAGACAGAATGGCTACACCTTC,CATSDFRQNGYTF
many,TRBD1,TRBJ1-1,15,TRBV29-1,TGCAGCGTCGGGGACAGGGGGGTAGGGAACACTGAAGCTTTCTTT,CSVGDRGVGNTEAFF
few,TRBD1,TRBJ1-1,18,TRBV5-1,TGCGCCAGCAGCGGGGGACAGCTCTCTTTAGGGATGAACACTGAAGCTTTCTTT,CASSGGQLSLGMNTEAFF
many,TRBD2,TRBJ2-5,16,TRBV20-1,TGCAGTGCTAGCGGGACTAGCGGGGGTGCCCGTGGGACCCAGTACTTC,CSASGTSGGARGTQYF
few,.,TRBJ1-4,12,TRBV5-4,TGTGCCAGCAGCTTGTCGCGGGGAAAACTGTTTTTT,CASSLSRGKLFF
many,.,TRBJ2-7,14,TRBV7-9,TGTGCCAGCAGCCTTACAGGGTTGGCCTACGAGCAGTACTTC,CASSLTGLAYEQYF
.,TRBD1,TRBJ1-2,16,TRBV12-3/TRBV12-4,TGTGCCAGCAACCGGCCCACCGGGACAGGGGTCTATGGCTACACCTTC,CASNRPTGTGVYGYTF
.,.,TRBJ2-5,13,TRBV24-1,TGTGCCACCAGTGCCAGGGCGCGAGAGACCCAGTACTTC,CATSARARETQYF
few,.,TRBJ1-1,14,TRBV3-1,TGTGCCAGCAGCCCCCCGACAGCGAACACTGAAGCTTTCTTT,CASSPPTANTEAFF
many,TRBD2,TRBJ2-7,19,TRBV4-3,TGCGCCAGCAGCCAAGCCTTAGCGGGAGGGTACGGGGGAACCTACGAGCAGTACTTC,CASSQALAGGYGGTYEQYF
many,.,TRBJ2-6,16,TRBV21-1,TGTGCCAGGGGCCAGCACCCAGACTCTGGGGCCAACGTCCTGACTTTC,CARGQHPDSGANVLTF
.,TRBD1,TRBJ2-5,14,TRBV7-9,TGTGCCAGCAGCCCAGGGACAGGAAAAGAGACCCAGTACTTC,CASSPGTGKETQYF
many,.,TRBJ2-7,11,TRBV12-3/TRBV12-4,TGTGCCAGCAGTTTAAATTACGAGCAGTACTTC,CASSLNYEQYF
few,.,TRBJ2-5,16,TRBV3-1,TGTGCCAGCAGCCAATGGGGGGCGGGGTCCCAGGAGACCCAGTACTTC,CASSQWGAGSQETQYF
few,TRBD2,TRBJ2-7,16,TRBV18,TGTGCCAGCTCACCTAGGACTAGCGGAAGCTCCTACGAGCAGTACTTC,CASSPRTSGSSYEQYF
many,TRBD1,TRBJ1-2,15,TRBV7-9,TGTGCCAGCAGCCTCAGTGGGACAGAGGGATATGGCTACACCTTC,CASSLSGTEGYGYTF
few,.,TRBJ2-5,15,TRBV24-1,TGTGCCACCAGTGACCCGTTCGGGGGCCTGGAGACCCAGTACTTC,CATSDPFGGLETQYF
few,TRBD1,TRBJ1-4,15,TRBV5-6,TGTGCCAGCCATACACAGGGGGCGTTAGGGGAAAAACTGTTTTTT,CASHTQGALGEKLFF
few,.,TRBJ1-1,16,TRBV9,TGTGCCAGCAGCCCTCGGGTAGACGTACGGAACACTGAAGCTTTCTTT,CASSPRVDVRNTEAFF